The text below deals with one TCR beta chain. Its cognate antigen is unknown. This sample is drawn from a study of cytomegalovirus exposure and HLA in healthy donors. Study-level findings and limits: Within an earlier analysis, most TCR beta V segments proved productive either about 90% or about 30% of the time.

It was with 60 Vbeta and 13 Jbeta primers that the PCR ran. TCRdb's copy holds only in-frame clones and misses some; the assay was immunoSEQ multiplex PCR. Seen here are about 180,000 clones, 82% observed once, and the top ten hold about 1.5%. Sequencing was done on a sample of PBMCs. The origin of this receptor is a man between 40 and 49 years old in good health and CMV-seronegative.

CDR3 DNA: TGTGCCAGCAGTTACTCGCGGGGCATGAACACTGAAGCTTTCTTT. It encodes CASSYSRGMNTEAFF. This sequence joins TRBV6-6 and TRBJ1-1; a possible D gene is TRBD1 (5 bases). V was cut by 0 bases and J by 0 bases, with 8 bases left in between. The CDR3 sequence is 15 residues long. Germline assignment: CDR1 MNHNY and CDR2 SVGAGI (reference sequence).